The 10 T cell receptor beta chains given below trace back to one sample, sequenced in a study of cytomegalovirus exposure and HLA in healthy donors. With 60 Vbeta and 13 Jbeta primers, the PCR was carried out. TCRdb keeps only in-frame clones here, not all; method: immunoSEQ multiplex PCR. The repertoire holds about 120,000 clones, with around four fifths as singletons. Sequenced: PBMCs. The origin of the receptors is a man aged 55 to 69 in good health and CMV-seropositive.

V usage is TRBV29-1 and J usage is TRBJ1-1; a possible D gene is TRBD1 (5 bases). The ends were cut back, 4 bases at V and 3 bases at J, with 9 bases in the middle. The CDR3 runs to 12 residues. The germline V gene has CDR1 SQVTM and CDR2 ANQGSEA. CDR3 residues: CSVVQGYTEAFF. In DNA, the CDR3 is TGCAGCGTTGTCCAGGGCTACACTGAAGCTTTCTTT.

The rearrangement links TRBV2 to TRBJ1-2; the D is unclear. Trimming left V 3 bases short and J 1 base short, with 12 bases between. CDR3 length: 15 residues. The germline CDR1 and CDR2 sequences are SNHLY and FYNNEI. CDR3: CASSETGGLNYGYTF. DNA of the CDR3: TGTGCCAGCAGTGAGACTGGAGGCCTTAACTATGGCTACACCTTC.

The V gene is TRBV7-3, the J gene TRBJ2-1, with a possible D match to TRBD1 (5 bases). The CDR3 has 17 residues. Germline CDR1 is SGHTA and CDR2 is FQGTGA. V was clipped by 4 bases and J by 3 bases, with 19 bases between them. DNA for the CDR3: TGTGCCAGCAGCTCGAACCCCCCAGGGAATTACTACAATGAGCAGTTCTTC. Residues: CASSSNPPGNYYNEQFF.

The V call is TRBV6-1, the J call TRBJ2-3; no definite D call. This CDR3 spans 11 amino acids. Trimming took off 3 bases at V and 4 bases at J, with 2 bases between the two ends. The germline gives CDR1 MNHNS, CDR2 SASEGT. The DNA for the CDR3 is TGTGCCAGCAGTGACTCAGATACGCAGTATTTT. The encoded protein is CASSDSDTQYF.

The chain is built from TRBV5-5 and TRBJ2-4, with D possibly TRBD1 on 6 matching bases. V dropped 1 base and J dropped 9 bases, with 11 bases sitting between them. Germline lookup yields CDR1 SGHKS and CDR2 YYEKEE (reference sequence). The CDR3 is 13 amino acids. The CDR3 sequence: CASSLMGQGIQYF. CDR3 DNA: TGTGCCAGCAGCTTGATGGGACAAGGCATTCAGTACTTC.

This rearrangement joins TRBV10-3 to TRBJ1-2; 7 bases align to TRBD1. This CDR3 comprises 15 residues. Trimming cost V 0 bases and J 4 bases; bases outside gene matches: 5. CDR1 ENHRY and CDR2 SYGVKD come from the germline V gene. In DNA, the CDR3 is TGTGCCATCAGTGAGTCGAGCAGGGGGTCCTATGGCTACACCTTC. Translated, it gives CAISESSRGSYGYTF.

The chain uses TRBV11-2 and TRBJ1-1; D gene ambiguous. Per germline, CDR1 SGHAT and CDR2 FQNNGV. The CDR3 extends over 13 amino acids. Trimming took 2 bases from V and 2 from J, leaving 6 bases between them. The CDR3 region is CASSLLLNTEAFF. Here the CDR3 DNA reads TGTGCCAGCAGCTTATTGCTAAACACTGAAGCTTTCTTT.

This clone was counted a single time. The chain combines TRBV11-2 with TRBJ1-6; no firm D call. The CDR3 is made up of 15 amino acids. Trimming removed 4 bases from V and 5 bases from J, with 12 bases in between. Germline V gene data show CDR1 as SGHAT and CDR2 as FQNNGV. The CDR3 bases are TGTGCCAGCAGCTCACGAGAGGGTCATAATTCACCCCTCCACTTT. This codes for CASSSREGHNSPLHF.

V usage is TRBV7-3 and J usage is TRBJ2-1, with TRBD2 as a possible D gene (7 bases). V was pared by 2 bases and J by 7 bases, with 15 bases between. CDR3 length equals 15 residues. Germline V gene data show CDR1 as SGHTA and CDR2 as FQGTGA. CDR3 amino acids: CASSLSWGGGNEQFF. DNA of the CDR3: TGTGCCAGCAGCTTATCGTGGGGGGGCGGAAATGAGCAGTTCTTC.

V usage is TRBV5-1 and J usage is TRBJ2-2; perhaps TRBD1 as D (6 bases). The V and J ends lost 5 bases and 2 bases respectively, with 10 bases between them. This CDR3 contains 14 residues. Germline V lookup: CDR1 SGHRS, CDR2 YFSETQ. The chain's CDR3 is CASSWGPNTGELFF. The CDR3 bases are TGCGCCAGCAGTTGGGGGCCCAACACCGGGGAGCTGTTTTTT.